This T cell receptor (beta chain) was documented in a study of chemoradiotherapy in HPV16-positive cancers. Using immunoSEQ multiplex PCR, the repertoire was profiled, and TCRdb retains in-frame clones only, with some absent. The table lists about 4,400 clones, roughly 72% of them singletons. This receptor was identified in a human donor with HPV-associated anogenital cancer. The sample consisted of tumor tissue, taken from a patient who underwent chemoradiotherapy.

The CDR3 nucleotides are TGTGCCAGCAGCTTCCGAATACCTACAGGGGAGTGGTCACCCCTCCACTTT. Translation gives CASSFRIPTGEWSPLHF. The chain links TRBV7-9 to TRBJ1-6; TRBD1 agrees at 7 bases. Germline V gene sequence: CDR1 SEHNR, CDR2 FQNEAQ (reference sequence). CDR3 length: 17 residues. After removal of 3 bases from V and 10 bases from J, the junction contained 15 bases not matched to a gene.